The subject of this entry is one T cell receptor (beta chain). Its antigen is currently unknown. The CDR3 sequence is 12 residues long. Described time point: cycle 4 day 1 (C4D1), after 6 weeks of nivolumab. Each and every patient relapsed after autologous stem cell transplantation, and patients got differing brentuximab vedotin exposure. TCRdb's table, derived via immunoSEQ multiplex PCR, lists solely in-frame clones and lacks some. This sample has over 75,000 clones, with roughly nine tenths found just once. This sample stems from a study of PD-1 blockade in classical Hodgkin lymphoma. Overall study findings and caveats: CD4+ TCR diversity, unlike CD8+, climbed significantly by C4D1. Reports indicated that newly diagnosed patients had lower baseline TCR diversity than healthy donors did.

This clonotype was sampled from a human donor with classical Hodgkin lymphoma. Sequenced here: peripheral blood mononuclear cells (PBMCs), sampled before the fourth cycle of nivolumab. The chain employs TRBV1 and TRBJ1-4. TRBV1 is recorded as a pseudogene. DNA of the CDR3: TGCACAAGGGCCCTCAAGCCCGAAAAACTGTTTTTT. It codes for CTRALKPEKLFF.